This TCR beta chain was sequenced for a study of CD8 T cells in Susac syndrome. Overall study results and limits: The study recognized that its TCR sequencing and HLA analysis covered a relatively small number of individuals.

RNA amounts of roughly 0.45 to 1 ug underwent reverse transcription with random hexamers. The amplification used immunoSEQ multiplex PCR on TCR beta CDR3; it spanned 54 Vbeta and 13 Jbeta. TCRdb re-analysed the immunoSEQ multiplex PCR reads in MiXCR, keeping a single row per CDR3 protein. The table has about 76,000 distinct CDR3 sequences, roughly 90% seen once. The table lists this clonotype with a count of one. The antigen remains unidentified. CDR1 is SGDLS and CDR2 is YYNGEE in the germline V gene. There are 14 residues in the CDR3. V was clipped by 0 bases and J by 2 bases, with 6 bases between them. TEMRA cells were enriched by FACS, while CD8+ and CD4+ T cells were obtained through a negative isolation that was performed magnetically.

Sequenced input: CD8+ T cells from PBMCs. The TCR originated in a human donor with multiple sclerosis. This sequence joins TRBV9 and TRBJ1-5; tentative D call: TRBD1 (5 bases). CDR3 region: CASSVGGGNQPQHF. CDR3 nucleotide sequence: TGTGCCAGCAGCGTAGGAGGGGGCAATCAGCCCCAGCATTTT.